This T cell receptor beta chain is from a study of vaccination effects on CD4 cells after COVID-19 (dated by TCRdb to between 2021 and 2022). Regarding the complete study: To identify antigen-specific CD4+ T cell clonotypes by their expansion, the ViraFEST assay first stimulated PBMC with viral peptide pools and then applied TCR sequencing. Altogether, around 11 COVID-19 convalescent patients and a few SARS-CoV-2-naive healthy vaccine recipients made up the full study. The study compared SARS-CoV-2 spike-specific CD4+ TCR repertoires before and after mRNA vaccination in COVID-19 convalescent patients and infection-naive vaccine recipients. Across the study, the median time from the second dose to post-vaccine sampling was 72 days (range 14 to 241). Cultures from other donors in the study were sequenced using the Oncomine TCR Beta short-read assay on an Illumina iSeq 100. About 2.1 million PBMC per well were cultured with 9 to 10 ug/ml peptides in IMDM containing around 4.6% human AB serum, roughly 9.5 IU/ml IL-2 and gentamicin.

Looking up the germline V gene yields CDR1 SGHTA and CDR2 FQGNSA. Deletion took 4 bases off V and 2 bases off J, with a span of 8 bases between the germline ends. Its CDR3 holds 13 amino acids, cysteine through phenylalanine. The only DNA kept is the CDR3, 39 bases in frame from the first base. After roughly 11 days of culture, CD4+ T cells were isolated with the EasySep CD4+ T cell isolation kit. Each participant received two doses of an mRNA SARS-CoV-2 vaccine, either BNT162b2 or mRNA-1273. None of the healthy vaccine recipients had a prior SARS-CoV-2 infection, which was confirmed by nucleocapsid antibody tests that came back negative both before and after vaccination. Half of the culture medium was replaced with fresh IL-2-containing medium on days 3 and 7. Unless otherwise noted, each peptide stimulation condition was cultured in triplicate wells. PBMC were separated from whole blood using Ficoll-Paque Plus gradient centrifugation and were then either cryopreserved at -140C or used fresh. The QIAamp micro DNA kit was used to extract genomic DNA from the cultured CD4+ T cells.

A word on this clone: Its specific antigen is unknown. Base qualities are not at hand, and no much larger clone is one base apart.

The protocol used for the library was the immunoSEQ multiplex PCR assay. DNA from the cultured and isolated CD4+ T cells underwent TCR beta CDR3 sequencing. Regarding the original processing steps: Non-productive TCR sequences were discarded, and reads were trimmed to the CDR3 region, with only CDR3s of 7 or more amino acids retained. Antigen-specific clonotypes were identified using the MANAFEST web app by comparison of expansion in peptide wells against reference cultures. To count as positive, a clone had to show expansion at FDR<0.05 compared with the reference and with all other wells, an odds ratio above 5, and a frequency above 0.1% in two replicate wells. A clonotype was called cross-reactive if it was significantly expanded both in SARS-CoV-2 spike wells and in at least one common cold coronavirus spike condition. CDR3 similarity was assessed by Levenshtein distance with the stringdist R package, and unrooted trees were built with ape in R 3.6.1. TCRdb's version of the immuneACCESS table is confined to in-frame rearrangements and falls short of the full clone set. An unresolved V gene accounts for under half of the shortfall where checked; the remainder is of unknown origin. V, J and clone size are taken as reported in that table, and D and trimming were inferred from the DNA itself. Here the sample has under 35,000 clones; around two thirds occur a single time. Together, the top ten hold 14% to 15% of the sample.

The research as a whole found: Limitations of the study were the small number of convalescent patients and the absence of early post-infection timepoints. At late post-vaccination timepoints, both infection-induced and vaccine-induced clones showed marked clonal contraction, consistent with waning T cell responses. In healthy vaccine recipients, vaccine-induced clones were almost all SARS-CoV-2 mono-reactive, with only 1 of 255 cross-reactive with common cold coronaviruses.

The rearranged segments are TRBV7-2 and TRBJ1-1; a weak D assignment points to TRBD1 (5 bases agree). The sample consisted of CD4+ T cells from PBMCs cultured without peptide, taken after COVID-19 vaccination. This clonotype was sampled from a human donor who received a COVID-19 vaccine. The sequenced DNA is TGTGCCAGCAGCTCCGGGGCTAACACTGAAGCTTTCTTT. The translation is CASSSGANTEAFF. Where the CDR3 stops, the reference TRBV7-2 and TRBJ1-1 genes take over; the full variable domain is GAGVSQSPSNKVTEKGKDVELRCDPISGHTALYWYRQSLGQGLEFLIYFQGNSAPDKSGLPSDRFSAERTGGSVSTLTIQRTQQEDSAVYLCASSSGANTEAFFGQGTRLTVV.